Each of the 10 T cell receptor beta chains below was sequenced from the same sample in a study of spatial heterogeneity in lung cancer. Time point reported: sample taken at primary tumor resection. Unsorted whole RNA of tumor, nontumor lung or frozen PBMC was sequenced. TCRdb fed the 5' RACE reads into MiXCR, producing one record per CDR3 protein. The repertoire holds approximately 5,000 distinct CDR3 sequences, with roughly 24% as singletons. The material was PBMCs, obtained at surgery. These TCRs come from a male donor with early-stage non-small cell lung cancer.

This sequence joins TRBV20-1 and TRBJ2-7, with 7 bases identical to TRBD2. This CDR3 spans 14 amino acids. CDR1 DFQATT and CDR2 SNEGSKA come from the germline V gene (reference sequence). The V segment lost 1 base and the J segment 0 bases; nucleotides outside the gene matches: 3. Here the CDR3 DNA reads TGCAGTGCTAGAGTGCTAGCGGACTCCTACGAGCAGTACTTC. Translating it yields CSARVLADSYEQYF.

Relative to its sample, this clonotype is medium-sized. The chain uses TRBV11-2 and TRBJ2-3, with TRBD1 identical over 9 bases. After removal of 0 bases from V and 5 bases from J, the junction contained 9 bases not matched to a gene. The CDR3 loop spans 17 amino acids. CDR1 is SGHAT and CDR2 is FQNNGV in the germline V gene. This CDR3 reads CASSLELDRGRKDTQYF. The CDR3 coding sequence is TGTGCCAGCAGCTTAGAACTTGACAGGGGGAGGAAAGATACGCAGTATTTT.

This clonotype was counted only a few times. It may be a read error: a sequence one base away is much more abundant. The chain couples TRBV4-2 to TRBJ2-2; 8 positions agree with TRBD2. The CDR3 totals 15 residues. Germline V CDR1 and CDR2: LGHNA, YNFKEQ. The CDR3 is CVSSQGASGTGELFF. CDR3 bases: TGTGTCAGCAGCCAAGGTGCTAGCGGGACCGGGGAGCTGTTTTTT.

This clonotype was detected a few times. J is TRBJ2-3 and V is TRBV2; possibly TRBD1 or TRBD2 for D (5 bases each). The CDR3 sequence is 15 residues long. In germline, CDR1 is SNHLY, CDR2 FYNNEI. Between the trimmed V and J ends, which lost 8 bases and 2 bases, there was a span of 17 bases. CDR3 DNA: TGTGCCAGCGGGGCTCCGGACTCCTACACAGATACGCAGTATTTT. Translated: CASGAPDSYTDTQYF.

Of note for this clonotype: A much larger clone sits a single nucleotide away, making a read error possible. V gene TRBV7-9 combines with J gene TRBJ2-7; no definite D call. This CDR3 comprises 15 residues. Looked up from germline, CDR1 is SEHNR and CDR2 is FQNEAQ (reference sequence). This CDR3 reads CASGLFESGSYEQYF. DNA for the CDR3: TGTGCCAGCGGCTTATTCGAGTCAGGCTCCTACGAGCAGTACTTC. The full variable domain, its missing parts supplied by reference TRBV7-9 and TRBJ2-7, is DTGVSQNPRHKITKRGQNVTFRCDPISEHNRLYWYRQTLGQGPEFLTYFQNEAQLEKSRLLSDRFSAERPKGSFSTLEIQRTEQGDSAMYLCASGLFESGSYEQYFGPGTRLTVT.

In this sample, this clonotype is medium-sized (0.01 to 0.1%). The chain carries TRBV4-2 and TRBJ2-7, with 7 bases aligning to TRBD2. Germline assignment: CDR1 LGHNA and CDR2 YNFKEQ. The CDR3 is 17 residues long. Unmatched junction bases numbered 10, after V lost 0 bases and J lost 2 bases. CDR3 region: CASSQDQQSGITYEQYF. Written as DNA, the CDR3 is TGTGCCAGCAGCCAAGACCAACAAAGCGGGATCACCTACGAGCAGTACTTC.

V gene TRBV4-2 combines with J gene TRBJ2-1, with D possibly being TRBD2 (5 bases). From germline, CDR1 is LGHNA and CDR2 YNFKEQ. This CDR3 spans 16 amino acids. V lost 4 bases and J lost 0, with 13 bases in between. The DNA of the CDR3 is TGTGCCAGCAGCCGTACACATGGGAGCTCCTACAATGAGCAGTTCTTC. This gives the protein CASSRTHGSSYNEQFF.

This clonotype ranks as large. This chain uses TRBV28 with TRBJ2-7; D not resolved. Germline loops: CDR1 MDHEN, CDR2 SYDVKM. The CDR3 consists of 11 residues. The ends were cut back, 3 bases at V and 4 bases at J, with 4 bases in the middle. The CDR3: CASSFGYEQYF. CDR3 sequence (DNA): TGTGCCAGCAGTTTCGGTTACGAGCAGTACTTC. The whole variable domain, filled in from reference TRBV28 and TRBJ2-7, reads DVKVTQSSRYLVKRTGEKVFLECVQDMDHENMFWYRQDPGLGLRLIYFSYDVKMKEKGDIPEGYSVSREKKERFSLILESASTNQTSMYLCASSFGYEQYFGPGTRLTVT.

V and J are TRBV11-2 and TRBJ1-2, with D possibly matching TRBD1 (5 bases). Germline lookup yields CDR1 SGHAT and CDR2 FQNNGV. This CDR3 is 12 amino acids long. V shed 0 bases and J shed 6 bases, with 5 bases lying between them. The CDR3 bases are TGTGCCAGCAGCTTAGAGGGGGATGGCTACACCTTC. This translates into CASSLEGDGYTF.

This clonotype is medium-sized in the sample. This chain connects TRBV28 to TRBJ2-7; 10 bases match TRBD1. The CDR3 is 14 residues long. The J segment lost 5 bases and the V segment lost 6 bases, leaving 7 bases of the junction unmatched. In germline, CDR1 is MDHEN, CDR2 SYDVKM. CDR3 residues: CASSVTGGMNEQYF. The CDR3 DNA reads TGTGCCAGCAGCGTGACAGGGGGCATGAACGAGCAGTACTTC.